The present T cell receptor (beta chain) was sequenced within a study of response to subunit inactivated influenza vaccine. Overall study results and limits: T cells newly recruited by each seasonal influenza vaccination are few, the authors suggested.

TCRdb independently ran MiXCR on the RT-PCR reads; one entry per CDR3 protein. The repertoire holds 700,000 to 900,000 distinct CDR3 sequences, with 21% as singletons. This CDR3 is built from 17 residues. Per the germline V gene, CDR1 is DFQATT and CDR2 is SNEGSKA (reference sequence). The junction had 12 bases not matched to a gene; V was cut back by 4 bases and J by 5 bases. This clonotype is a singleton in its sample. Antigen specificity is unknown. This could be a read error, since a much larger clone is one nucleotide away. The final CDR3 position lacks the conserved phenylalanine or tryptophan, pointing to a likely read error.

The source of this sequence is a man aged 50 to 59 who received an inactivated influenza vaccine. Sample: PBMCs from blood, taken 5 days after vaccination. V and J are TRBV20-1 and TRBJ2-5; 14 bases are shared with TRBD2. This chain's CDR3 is CSANTGTSGGMGETQYL. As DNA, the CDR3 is TGCAGTGCTAACACTGGGACTAGCGGGGGCATGGGGGAGACCCAGTACCTC.